What follows are 11 T cell receptor beta chains derived from one specimen sequenced in a study of T cell repertoires in cytomegalovirus infection (dated by TCRdb to about 2019). Explained via the paper, the treatment or condition label denotes: in vitro stimulation with specific CMV peptide epitopes to enrich CMV-specific T cells. TCRdb records Illumina HiSeq 1500 as the sequencer. TCRdb reworked the public reads: Q25 trimming with fastp, MiXCR clone assembly, productive beta chains retained. When rows share a CDR3 protein, they turn into one entry using the most common DNA and genes. In all, the sample holds some 920,000 distinct CDR3 sequences, and approximately 31% of those were seen once. Roughly 12% of the sample is taken by the ten largest. The antigens these receptors bind are not known. The specimen comprised cultured CD8+ T cells from PBMCs, sampled from culture after CMV antigen stimulation. Receptor source: a human donor in good health (CMV status not recorded). Some clones in this sample may be carry-over from other donors' samples.

The chain links TRBV5-8 to TRBJ1-5; 8 nucleotides agree with TRBD1. V trimming: 3 bases; J trimming: 1 base; junction bases outside the gene matches: 6. This CDR3 is 16 amino acids long. Germline-derived CDR1 and CDR2 are SGHTS and YDEGEE. CDR3 nucleotide sequence: TGTGCCAGCAGCTACCACAGGGGGTCGAGCAATCAGCCCCAGCATTTT. As protein: CASSYHRGSSNQPQHF.

This clonotype was detected only a few times. The chain recombines TRBV6-5 with TRBJ2-1, with D possibly TRBD1 on 6 matching bases. V lost 2 bases and J lost 6, with 14 bases in between. Germline assignment: CDR1 MNHEY and CDR2 SVGAGI. The CDR3 runs to 15 residues. For the CDR3, the DNA is TGTGCCAGCAGTTACGGGGGCGGAAGGGGCAATGAGCAGTTCTTC. It encodes CASSYGGGRGNEQFF.

This clonotype was seen only a few times. The chain uses TRBV10-3 and TRBJ2-7; D perhaps matches TRBD2 (5 bases). This CDR3 contains 14 residues. Trimming cost V 6 bases and J 5 bases, with 17 bases left between them. CDR1 and CDR2 (germline): ENHRY, SYGVKD. The CDR3 here is CAIRAGPGYHEQYV. The CDR3 DNA follows: TGTGCCATCAGGGCCGGGCCGGGATACCACGAGCAGTACGTC.

The V and J genes are TRBV19 and TRBJ2-3; 10 bases align to TRBD1. Trimming removed 8 bases from V and 2 bases from J; junction bases left unmatched: 10. CDR1 and CDR2 from the germline V gene are LNHDA and SQIVND (reference sequence). This CDR3 spans 16 amino acids. CDR3 in amino acids: CASGTGEEDTTDTQYF. The CDR3 bases are TGTGCCAGTGGGACAGGGGAGGAGGATACCACAGATACGCAGTATTTT.

This clonotype was counted between two and nine times. The CDR3 loop reads CASSLQSQNTEAFF. The CDR3 nucleotides read TGTGCCAGCAGCCTTCAGAGTCAGAACACTGAAGCTTTCTTT. The V call is TRBV5-5, the J call TRBJ1-1; D ambiguous. Germline V CDR1 and CDR2: SGHKS, YYEKEE (reference sequence). The CDR3 sequence is 14 residues long. Trimming stripped 4 bases from V and 1 base from J, with 11 bases between.

The J gene is TRBJ1-1, the V gene TRBV19; possibly TRBD1 for D (5 bases). This CDR3 has 12 amino acids. Trimming cost V 7 bases and J 6 bases, with 12 bases left between them. Germline V gene data show CDR1 as LNHDA and CDR2 as SQIVND (reference sequence). CDR3 in DNA: TGTGCCAGTAAGGAGGGGTGGGCTGAAGCTTTCTTT. The encoded protein is CASKEGWAEAFF.

In its sample, this clonotype was seen a few times. The CDR3 reads CASSYPGSGNTIYF. The CDR3 DNA reads TGTGCCAGTAGTTATCCTGGCTCTGGAAACACCATATATTTT. This chain connects TRBV19 to TRBJ1-3; the D is unclear. The V end was cut by 5 bases, the J end by 0 bases, with 8 bases between. The V gene's germline CDR1 is LNHDA and CDR2 SQIVND (reference sequence). The CDR3 totals 14 residues.

This clonotype was found many times. The chain employs TRBV7-2 and TRBJ2-1; 8 nucleotides line up with TRBD1. The CDR3 is made up of 15 amino acids. V was pared by 5 bases and J by 9 bases, with 12 bases of the junction left unmatched. Germline assignment: CDR1 SGHTA and CDR2 FQGNSA. The CDR3 protein is CASSRFPGQAAEQFF. The CDR3 bases are TGTGCCAGCAGCCGCTTCCCGGGACAGGCAGCTGAGCAGTTCTTC.

J is TRBJ2-7 and V is TRBV27; TRBD2 agrees at 7 bases. The V gene's germline CDR1 is MNHEY and CDR2 SMNVEV (reference sequence). Trimming cost V 5 bases and J 6 bases; bases outside gene matches: 10. This CDR3 is 14 amino acids long. The DNA of the CDR3 is TGTGCCAGCAGTCCCTCGGGGGGTTGGCGCGAGCAGTACTTC. Translation: CASSPSGGWREQYF.

This clonotype has more than one count but fewer than ten. The CDR3 DNA sequence: TGTGCCACCGCGGGGGCGAACACCGGGGAGCTGTTTTTT. This sequence encodes CATAGANTGELFF. The chain recombines TRBV19 with TRBJ2-2; 7 bases agree with TRBD2. This CDR3 spans 13 amino acids. V dropped 10 bases and J dropped 0; count of bases not matched to a gene: 2. Germline V gives CDR1 LNHDA, CDR2 SQIVND (reference sequence).

The CDR3: CASSLNRRGGPDTQYF. The CDR3 bases are TGTGCCAGCAGCTTAAATAGGCGGGGAGGCCCAGATACGCAGTATTTT. The chain recombines TRBV7-9 with TRBJ2-3; TRBD2 is a possible D gene (6 bases). The V gene lost 2 bases and the J gene lost 4 bases, with 16 bases spanning the gap. The length of the CDR3 is 16 residues. The germline gives CDR1 SEHNR, CDR2 FQNEAQ (reference sequence).